The 30 T cell receptor beta chains below come from one sample, sequenced in a study of cytomegalovirus exposure and HLA in healthy donors. A multiplex PCR was run with 60 Vbeta primers and 13 Jbeta primers. Produced via immunoSEQ multiplex PCR; TCRdb's table is partial and in-frame only. This table has more than 80,000 clones, roughly two thirds appearing once. Sequences were obtained from PBMCs. The receptors here all came from a human donor in good health.

The V call is TRBV5-6, the J call TRBJ2-5, with D possibly matching TRBD1 (6 bases). The J call may not be correct, given that the DNA end is closer to TRBJ2-7. There are 13 residues in the CDR3. The V gene's germline CDR1 is SGHDT and CDR2 YYEEEE. Written as DNA, the CDR3 is TGTGCCAGCAGCCCCAGGGGTCCCTACGAGCAGTACTTC. This translates into CASSPRGPYEQYF.

The chain is built from TRBV6-1 and TRBJ2-3; TRBD2 matches 8 bases. Per germline, CDR1 MNHNS and CDR2 SASEGT. J lost 5 bases, V lost 5 bases, and 9 bases had no gene match. The CDR3 covers 15 residues. CDR3 nucleotide sequence: TGTGCCAGCAGTTGGGAAGGGACTAGGCGAGATACGCAGTATTTT. It specifies CASSWEGTRRDTQYF.

This clone was observed once. The chain couples TRBV5-1 to TRBJ2-7; 9 bases match TRBD1. CDR1 SGHRS and CDR2 YFSETQ come from the germline V gene. J was trimmed by 11 bases and V by 4 bases; bases with no gene match: 22. CDR3 length: 17 residues. In nucleotides, the CDR3 is TGCGCCAGCAGCCCTACAGGGGGCTGGGGTGAAACTGTCGATGAGTACTTC. Encoded protein: CASSPTGGWGETVDEYF. The variable domain in full, with the rest retrieved from reference TRBV5-1 and TRBJ2-7, is KAGVTQTPRYLIKTRGQQVTLSCSPISGHRSVSWYQQTPGQGLQFLFEYFSETQRNKGNFPGRFSGRQFSNSRSEMNVSTLELGDSALYLCASSPTGGWGETVDEYFGPGTRLTVT.

A few counts support this clone. This rearrangement joins TRBV5-1 to TRBJ1-2; D gene ambiguous. The CDR3 has 12 amino acids. Germline V gives CDR1 SGHRS, CDR2 YFSETQ. The V and J ends lost 2 bases and 3 bases respectively, with 5 bases between them. The DNA for the CDR3 is TGCGCCAGCAGCTTAACAGACTATGGCTACACCTTC. It translates to CASSLTDYGYTF.

V gene TRBV5-4 combines with J gene TRBJ2-5, with D maybe TRBD1 (5 bases). The germline V gene encodes CDR1 SGHNT and CDR2 YYREEE (reference sequence). CDR3 length equals 14 residues. Trimming removed 1 base at V and 5 bases at J, with 12 bases between. CDR3 region: CASSLPRVGETQYF. The DNA for the CDR3 is TGTGCCAGCAGCTTGCCCAGGGTGGGTGAGACCCAGTACTTC.

The chain combines TRBV5-6 with TRBJ2-7; D remains unclear. V lost 1 base and J 4 bases, leaving 12 bases between the germline ends. CDR3 length: 14 amino acids. Germline V gene data show CDR1 as SGHDT and CDR2 as YYEEEE. CDR3 sequence: CASSLTHNIYEQYF. Here the CDR3 DNA reads TGTGCCAGCAGCTTGACACATAATATATACGAGCAGTACTTC. Complete variable domain (other parts from reference TRBV5-6 and TRBJ2-7): DAGVTQSPTHLIKTRGQQVTLRCSPKSGHDTVSWYQQALGQGPQFIFQYYEEEERQRGNFPDRFSGHQFPNYSSELNVNALLLGDSALYLCASSLTHNIYEQYFGPGTRLTVT.

This sequence joins TRBV5-6 and TRBJ2-3, with 7 bases lining up with TRBD1. The CDR3 extends over 14 amino acids. Germline assignment: CDR1 SGHDT and CDR2 YYEEEE. J was trimmed by 2 bases and V by 5 bases; bases with no gene match: 5. DNA for the CDR3: TGTGCCAGCAGGTTTACAGGGGCCACAGATACGCAGTATTTT. It yields the protein CASRFTGATDTQYF.

This clone was recorded a few times. J is TRBJ2-1 and V is TRBV9, with a possible D match to TRBD2 (5 bases). The CDR3 loop spans 15 amino acids. Germline assignment: CDR1 SGDLS and CDR2 YYNGEE. V was cut by 0 bases and J by 3 bases, with 10 bases left in between. The CDR3 region has the DNA TGTGCCAGCAGCGTAGGTTTGGGGAGCTACAATGAGCAGTTCTTC. This gives the protein CASSVGLGSYNEQFF. The whole variable domain, filled in from reference TRBV9 and TRBJ2-1, reads DSGVTQTPKHLITATGQRVTLRCSPRSGDLSVYWYQQSLDQGLQFLIQYYNGEERAKGNILERFSAQQFPDLHSELNLSSLELGDSALYFCASSVGLGSYNEQFFGPGTRLTVL.

A few counts support this clone. The chain combines TRBV30 with TRBJ2-5, with a weak D call TRBD1 (6 bases). Germline loops: CDR1 GTSNPN, CDR2 SVGIG (reference sequence). The CDR3 sequence is 13 residues long. V was clipped by 2 bases and J by 7 bases, with 14 bases between them. CDR3 in amino acids: CAWSHRDTGTQYF. Here the CDR3 DNA reads TGTGCCTGGAGTCATCGGGACACCGGGACCCAGTACTTC.

The chain uses TRBV10-3 and TRBJ1-3; the D gene is possibly TRBD1 (6 bases). The CDR3 covers 14 residues. V was pared by 3 bases and J by 7 bases, with 13 bases between. Per the germline V gene, CDR1 is ENHRY and CDR2 is SYGVKD. The CDR3: CAISDPQGSNTIYF. The DNA for the CDR3 is TGTGCCATCAGTGACCCTCAGGGGAGTAACACCATATATTTT.

This clone was detected a few times. This rearrangement joins TRBV15 to TRBJ1-2; the match to TRBD1 covers 8 bases. Germline assignment: CDR1 LNHNV and CDR2 YYDKDF (reference sequence). J was trimmed by 7 bases and V by 0 bases; bases with no gene match: 16. The CDR3 has 18 residues. The CDR3 nucleotides read TGTGCCACCAGCAGAGATAAGGGTACGGCAGGGGGCGTTCGTGGCTACACCTTC. Encoded protein: CATSRDKGTAGGVRGYTF.

The genes are TRBV29-1 and TRBJ1-2; 8 bases align to TRBD1. This CDR3 region has 19 residues. The V gene's germline CDR1 is SQVTM and CDR2 ANQGSEA. After removal of 0 bases from V and 10 bases from J, the junction contained 25 bases not matched to a gene. CDR3 loop: CSVEDWVSRGRFGSSPYTF. DNA for the CDR3: TGCAGCGTTGAAGACTGGGTAAGCAGGGGGCGCTTCGGATCAAGTCCCTACACCTTC.

The chain joins TRBV6-5 to TRBJ2-1, with 9 bases matching TRBD2. Germline lookup yields CDR1 MNHEY and CDR2 SVGAGI. This CDR3 contains 15 residues. J was trimmed by 7 bases and V by 2 bases; bases with no gene match: 6. Written as DNA, the CDR3 is TGTGCCAGCAGTTACGTATTAGCGGGGGCGAATGAGCAGTTCTTC. Protein product: CASSYVLAGANEQFF.

The gene calls are TRBV4-3 and TRBJ1-3, with 7 nucleotides matching TRBD1. Germline V gene lookup returns CDR1 LGHNA and CDR2 YSLEER. The CDR3 covers 15 residues. V shed 0 bases and J 3 bases; nucleotides not matched to a gene: 2. CDR3 coding DNA: TGCGCCAGCAGCCAAGACACAGGGGTTGGAAACACCATATATTTT. This encodes CASSQDTGVGNTIYF.

The genes are TRBV5-8 and TRBJ2-1; maybe TRBD2 (6 bases). The CDR3 is made up of 18 amino acids. With 0 bases removed from V and 6 bases from J, the gap between germline ends came to 22 bases. Germline CDR1 reads SGHTS; CDR2 reads YDEGEE. CDR3 DNA sequence: TGTGCCAGCAGCTTGGTTGCGGGGTACACCCTGACAACCAATGAGCAGTTCTTC. Amino acid sequence: CASSLVAGYTLTTNEQFF.

The chain links TRBV5-4 to TRBJ2-7, with TRBD1 identical over 7 bases. CDR1 is SGHNT, CDR2 YYREEE, per germline (reference sequence). The length of the CDR3 is 14 residues. Unmatched junction bases numbered 7, after V lost 4 bases and J lost 3 bases. The CDR3 region is CASSVPGQIYEQYF. Here the CDR3 DNA reads TGTGCCAGCAGCGTTCCGGGACAGATCTACGAGCAGTACTTC. Based on the CDR3 plus reference TRBV5-4 and TRBJ2-7, the full variable domain is ETGVTQSPTHLIKTRGQQVTLRCSSQSGHNTVSWYQQALGQGPQFIFQYYREEENGRGNFPPRFSGLQFPNYSSELNVNALELDDSALYLCASSVPGQIYEQYFGPGTRLTVT.

This chain joins TRBV7-2 and TRBJ2-7, with D possibly being TRBD1 (5 bases). V was shortened by 2 bases and J by 2 bases, with 19 bases between the two germline ends. Germline V CDR1 and CDR2: SGHTA, FQGNSA. This CDR3 is built from 17 residues. CDR3 DNA: TGTGCCAGCAGCTTATCCCGCCAGGGCCCTAGTCCCTACGAGCAGTACTTC. Translated: CASSLSRQGPSPYEQYF.

This clone was detected only a few times. The genes are TRBV2 and TRBJ1-5; D is ambiguous. Trimming removed 11 bases at V and 5 bases at J, with 10 bases between. The CDR3 spans 11 residues. Germline V gene sequence: CDR1 SNHLY, CDR2 FYNNEI. Here the CDR3 reads CAAGRYQPQHF. The CDR3 coding sequence is TGTGCCGCGGGGAGGTATCAGCCCCAGCATTTT.

This chain joins TRBV7-9 and TRBJ1-1; perhaps TRBD1 as D (6 bases). With 1 base removed from V and 5 bases from J, the gap between germline ends came to 14 bases. Germline assignment: CDR1 SEHNR and CDR2 FQNEAQ (reference sequence). The CDR3 contains 15 residues. This chain's CDR3 is CASSLVEGGGTEAFF. DNA for the CDR3: TGTGCCAGCAGCTTAGTCGAGGGGGGGGGTACTGAAGCTTTCTTT.

This clone was counted a few times. The genes are TRBV9 and TRBJ1-6, with 7 bases fitting TRBD1. Germline V gene lookup returns CDR1 SGDLS and CDR2 YYNGEE. With V trimmed by 4 bases and J by 6 bases, 7 bases remained unmatched. The CDR3 is 15 amino acids. CDR3 loop: CASSRGTARNSPLHF. The CDR3 DNA sequence: TGTGCCAGCAGCCGGGGGACAGCCCGTAATTCACCCCTCCACTTT.

The chain has TRBV6-6 and TRBJ2-7; 7 nucleotides align to TRBD1. The V segment lost 5 bases and the J segment 1 base; nucleotides outside the gene matches: 5. The CDR3 sequence is 14 residues long. Germline CDR1 MNHNY, CDR2 SVGAGI (reference sequence). The CDR3 loop is CASSRQGQSYEQYF. CDR3 in DNA: TGTGCCAGCAGTCGTCAGGGACAGTCCTACGAGCAGTACTTC.

The gene calls are TRBV6-6 and TRBJ1-4; D is unclear. Trimming removed 5 bases at V and 8 bases at J, with 12 bases between. The CDR3 sequence is 13 residues long. The germline V gene encodes CDR1 MNHNY and CDR2 SVGAGI (reference sequence). For the CDR3, the DNA is TGTGCCAGCAGTCCTCGGAACTACGAAAAACTGTTTTTT. Residues: CASSPRNYEKLFF.

V usage is TRBV9 and J usage is TRBJ1-2; TRBD1 aligns across 9 bases. The CDR3 sequence is 15 residues long. V was pared by 3 bases and J by 7 bases, with 10 bases of the junction left unmatched. In germline, CDR1 is SGDLS, CDR2 YYNGEE. The CDR3 reads CASSAQQGAVSGYTF. CDR3 DNA sequence: TGTGCCAGCAGCGCACAACAGGGGGCCGTTAGTGGCTACACCTTC.

This clone was seen a handful of times. CDR3: CASSVYQDSYGYTF. Written as DNA, the CDR3 is TGTGCCAGCAGCGTATATCAGGACAGCTATGGCTACACCTTC. The genes are TRBV9 and TRBJ1-2, with D perhaps matching TRBD1 (6 bases). This CDR3 contains 14 residues. Trimming left V 1 base short and J 4 bases short, with 11 bases between. From germline, CDR1 is SGDLS and CDR2 YYNGEE.

This clone was counted between two and nine times. The V and J genes are TRBV5-4 and TRBJ2-6, with D maybe TRBD2 (6 bases). CDR1 and CDR2 from the germline V gene are SGHNT and YYREEE (reference sequence). This CDR3 is 16 amino acids long. V lost 4 bases, J lost 2 bases, and 13 bases lay in between. The CDR3 sequence is CASSPAGTPGANVLTF. For the CDR3, the DNA is TGTGCCAGCAGCCCAGCCGGGACTCCTGGGGCCAACGTCCTGACTTTC. The complete variable domain, with remaining parts taken from reference TRBV5-4 and TRBJ2-6, reads ETGVTQSPTHLIKTRGQQVTLRCSSQSGHNTVSWYQQALGQGPQFIFQYYREEENGRGNFPPRFSGLQFPNYSSELNVNALELDDSALYLCASSPAGTPGANVLTFGAGSRLTVL.

The rearrangement uses TRBV5-1 and TRBJ1-5; 8 bases align to TRBD1. The germline V gene has CDR1 SGHRS and CDR2 YFSETQ. This CDR3 has 21 residues. Trimming at V came to 0 bases and at J to 3 bases, leaving 20 bases not matched to a gene. Here the CDR3 reads CASSLVFGRTGLEIDNQPQHF. CDR3 coding DNA: TGCGCCAGCAGCTTGGTTTTCGGACGGACAGGGTTGGAAATTGACAATCAGCCCCAGCATTTT.

The chain employs TRBV7-8 and TRBJ1-5; 10 nucleotides align to TRBD1. Germline CDR1 reads SGHVS; CDR2 reads FQNEAQ. The CDR3 is 14 amino acids. Trimming took 5 bases from V and 6 from J; bases not matched to a gene: 4. Written as DNA, the CDR3 is TGTGCCAGCAGCGCCCGGGACAGGGGTCAGCCCCAGCATTTT. It encodes CASSARDRGQPQHF.

The chain joins TRBV6-6 to TRBJ1-4; no definite D call. V was clipped by 2 bases and J by 2 bases, with 9 bases between them. The CDR3 is made up of 15 amino acids. Germline-derived CDR1 and CDR2 are MNHNY and SVGAGI (reference sequence). The CDR3 protein is CASSYRRATNEKLFF. The DNA for the CDR3 is TGTGCCAGCAGTTACCGGCGGGCTACTAATGAAAAACTGTTTTTT.

This clone was counted a few times. The V call is TRBV10-3, the J call TRBJ1-2; maybe TRBD1 (5 bases). The germline gives CDR1 ENHRY, CDR2 SYGVKD. V dropped 0 bases and J dropped 4 bases, with 12 bases sitting between them. The CDR3 consists of 15 residues. The CDR3 DNA is TGTGCCATCAGTGAGTCAAGGGGTACCCTCTATGGCTACACCTTC. It translates to CAISESRGTLYGYTF.

The chain couples TRBV18 to TRBJ2-3, with 14 bases lining up with TRBD2. V gave up 3 bases and J gave up 5 bases; unmatched junction bases: 7. This CDR3 comprises 17 residues. From germline, CDR1 is KGHSH and CDR2 LQKENI. In DNA, the CDR3 is TGTGCCAGCTCACCGAGAATGACTAGCGGGGGGGAAGATACGCAGTATTTT. Protein sequence: CASSPRMTSGGEDTQYF.